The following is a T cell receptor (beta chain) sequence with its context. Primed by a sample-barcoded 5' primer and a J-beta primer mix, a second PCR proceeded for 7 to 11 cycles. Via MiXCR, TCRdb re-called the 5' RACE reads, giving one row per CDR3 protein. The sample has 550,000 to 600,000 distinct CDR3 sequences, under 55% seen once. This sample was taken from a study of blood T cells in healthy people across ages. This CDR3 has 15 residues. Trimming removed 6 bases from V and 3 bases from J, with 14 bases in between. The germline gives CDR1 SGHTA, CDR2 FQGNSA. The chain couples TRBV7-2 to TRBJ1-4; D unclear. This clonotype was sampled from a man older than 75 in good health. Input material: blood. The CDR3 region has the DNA TGTGCCAGCAGACACCGGCATATCCCTAATGAAAAACTGTTTTTT. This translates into CASRHRHIPNEKLFF.